Shown below are 4 T cell receptor beta chains from a single sample sequenced in a study of blood T cell repertoires in COVID-19. The repertoire was sequenced with immunoSEQ multiplex PCR; TCRdb's copy has only in-frame clones and lacks some. Counted here are 250,000 or so clones, around 87% occurring once; the ten biggest clones make up 1.5% to 2%. Input material: PBMCs or T cells enriched from blood (not recorded which). The receptors come from a woman aged 45-65 years who had recovered from COVID-19.

The V and J genes are TRBV7-9 and TRBJ1-2, with 9 bases that match TRBD1. Germline-derived CDR1 and CDR2 are SEHNR and FQNEAQ (reference sequence). This CDR3 region has 15 residues. V lost 0 bases to trimming and J lost 5 bases; unmatched junction nucleotides: 4. The CDR3 sequence: CASSLAGQGDYGYTF. For the CDR3, the DNA is TGTGCCAGCAGCTTAGCGGGACAGGGCGATTATGGCTACACCTTC.

The chain combines TRBV5-1 with TRBJ1-5; D is ambiguous. Between the trimmed V and J ends, which lost 0 bases and 0 bases, there was a span of 7 bases. The CDR3 loop spans 15 amino acids. CDR1 is SGHRS, CDR2 YFSETQ, per germline. The CDR3, as DNA: TGCGCCAGCAGCTTGGCAGGATATAGCAATCAGCCCCAGCATTTT. Protein sequence: CASSLAGYSNQPQHF.

This chain uses TRBV15 with TRBJ2-1; 10 nucleotides align to TRBD2. V lost 5 bases to trimming and J lost 3 bases; unmatched junction nucleotides: 4. Germline V lookup: CDR1 LNHNV, CDR2 YYDKDF (reference sequence). The CDR3 is 15 residues long. The chain's CDR3 is CATSPGTSDYNEQFF. DNA of the CDR3: TGTGCCACCAGCCCAGGGACTAGCGACTACAATGAGCAGTTCTTC.

The rearrangement uses TRBV14 and TRBJ1-2; the D is unclear. CDR3 length: 14 residues. Trimming pared 1 base from V and 1 base from J, leaving 7 bases between. Germline loops: CDR1 SGHDN, CDR2 FVKESK. The CDR3 DNA sequence: TGTGCCAGCAGCCAAGCCACATATAACTATGGCTACACCTTC. Residues: CASSQATYNYGYTF.